The present TCR beta chain was sequenced within a study of T cells in Graves' hyperthyroidism and ophthalmopathy. Using RNA transcripts as the source, TCR beta CDR3 regions were amplified. The HTBI primer set drove a first-round RT-PCR of the TCR CDR3. TCRdb redid the calling of the multiplex PCR reads with MiXCR, one entry per CDR3 protein. The table has about 480,000 distinct CDR3 sequences, approximately 23% seen once. Sequenced input: blood. The clonotype was recovered from a woman in her 70s with Graves' ophthalmopathy.

The CDR3 nucleotides are TGTGCCACCAGTGACAGGGACAGACACACCGGGGAGCTGTTTTTT. Translated: CATSDRDRHTGELFF. The V call is TRBV24-1, the J call TRBJ2-2; 7 bases align to TRBD1. Per germline, CDR1 KGHDR and CDR2 SFDVKD. The V gene end was trimmed by 4 bases and the J gene end by 3 bases; junction bases not matched to a gene: 4. The CDR3 contains 15 residues.